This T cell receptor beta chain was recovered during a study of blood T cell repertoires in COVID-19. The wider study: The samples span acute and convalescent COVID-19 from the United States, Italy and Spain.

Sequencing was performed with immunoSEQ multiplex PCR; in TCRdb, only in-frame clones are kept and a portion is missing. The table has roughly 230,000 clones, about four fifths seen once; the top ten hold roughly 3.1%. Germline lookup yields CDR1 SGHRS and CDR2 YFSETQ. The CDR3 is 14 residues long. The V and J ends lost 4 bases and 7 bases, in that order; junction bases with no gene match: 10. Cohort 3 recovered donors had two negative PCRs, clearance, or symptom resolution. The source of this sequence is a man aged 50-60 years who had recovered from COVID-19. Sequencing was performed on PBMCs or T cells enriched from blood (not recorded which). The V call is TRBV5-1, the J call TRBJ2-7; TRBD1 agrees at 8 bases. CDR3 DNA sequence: TGCGCCAGCAGCCCCGGGACAGGTCGTGAGGAGCAGTACTTC. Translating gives CASSPGTGREEQYF.